A single sample is the source of the 4 T cell receptor beta chains below, sequenced in a study of T cells after somatic rescue of genetic block. Profiling relied on immunoSEQ multiplex PCR, and the TCRdb table lists in-frame clones only, not all of them. The sample records around 64,000 clones, under 95% being singletons. Sequencing input: peripheral blood mononuclear cells (PBMCs). These receptors originate from a man aged 35 to 55.

The chain combines TRBV15 with TRBJ2-7; 9 bases are shared with TRBD1. Germline V CDR1 and CDR2: LNHNV, YYDKDF (reference sequence). The CDR3 is made up of 18 amino acids. The junction had 14 bases not matched to a gene; V was cut back by 1 base and J by 4 bases. CDR3 region: CATSRGAGLRDREYEQYF. CDR3 bases: TGTGCCACCAGCAGAGGGGCAGGTTTGAGGGACAGGGAATACGAGCAGTACTTC.

This chain joins TRBV9 and TRBJ2-7; the D gene is possibly TRBD1 (6 bases). V was trimmed by 3 bases and J by 6 bases, leaving 13 bases between them. Germline V CDR1 and CDR2: SGDLS, YYNGEE. This CDR3 contains 13 residues. DNA for the CDR3: TGTGCCAGCAGCGAGGACAGTCTTGCCGAGCAGTACTTC. Amino acids: CASSEDSLAEQYF.

V gene TRBV19 combines with J gene TRBJ2-7; D might be TRBD1 (6 bases). Deletions cut 2 bases from V and 6 bases from J, with 23 bases between. Germline loops: CDR1 LNHDA, CDR2 SQIVND (reference sequence). The CDR3 consists of 17 residues. CDR3 coding DNA: TGTGCCAGTAGTATAAATACGTACAAGGGGGTCGTCGGCGAGCAGTACTTC. Its protein product is CASSINTYKGVVGEQYF.

The V and J genes are TRBV10-3 and TRBJ1-2; 11 positions match TRBD1. J lost 9 bases, V lost 6 bases, and 6 bases had no gene match. Germline CDR1 and CDR2: ENHRY and SYGVKD. This CDR3 spans 13 amino acids. In DNA form, the CDR3 reads TGTGCCATCAGCCCCGGGACAGGGGGTCGCTACACCTTC. It encodes CAISPGTGGRYTF.